A single sample is the source of the 20 T cell receptor beta chains below, sequenced in a study of T cells in localized non-small cell lung cancer. Clones were read by immunoSEQ multiplex PCR, and TCRdb kept only the in-frame ones, dropping some. The table has approximately 70,000 clones, 81% seen once. The specimen was PBMCs, collected before any cancer treatment. These receptors all stem from a man aged 35 to 70 with stage II lung adenocarcinoma.

The V gene is TRBV19, the J gene TRBJ2-2, with D possibly being TRBD1 (7 bases). V was shortened by 6 bases and J by 6 bases, with 20 bases between the two germline ends. The V gene's germline CDR1 is LNHDA and CDR2 SQIVND (reference sequence). The length of the CDR3 is 16 residues. The CDR3 loop reads CASRTTGRGGAGELFF. DNA of the CDR3: TGTGCCAGTAGGACGACAGGGCGGGGAGGAGCCGGGGAGCTGTTTTTT.

The V gene is TRBV5-1, the J gene TRBJ1-1; 9 nucleotides agree with TRBD1. Germline trimming cut 4 bases from V and 0 bases from J; bases unmatched to any gene: 10. The germline gives CDR1 SGHRS, CDR2 YFSETQ. The CDR3 runs to 17 residues. The CDR3 region has the DNA TGCGCCAGCAGCGCTGGACAGGGGCGACCCATGAACACTGAAGCTTTCTTT. It yields the protein CASSAGQGRPMNTEAFF.

The rearrangement links TRBV14 to TRBJ2-7, with D possibly being TRBD1 (6 bases). V was clipped by 5 bases and J by 5 bases, with 19 bases between them. Germline CDR1 is SGHDN and CDR2 is FVKESK. CDR3 size: 15 residues. CDR3 amino acids: CASSSQQGRVDEQYF. The CDR3 DNA reads TGTGCCAGCAGCTCCCAACAGGGTAGGGTCGACGAGCAGTACTTC.

This chain joins TRBV18 and TRBJ1-1, with 11 bases matching TRBD1. Germline CDR1 KGHSH, CDR2 LQKENI. The CDR3 is 16 amino acids. Trimming removed 3 bases from V and 0 bases from J; junction bases left unmatched: 3. The DNA for the CDR3 is TGTGCCAGCTCACCGGGGACAGGGGGGCTGAACACTGAAGCTTTCTTT. Its protein is CASSPGTGGLNTEAFF. Full variable domain (rest looked up from reference TRBV18 and TRBJ1-1): NAGVMQNPRHLVRRRGQEARLRCSPMKGHSHVYWYRQLPEEGLKFMVYLQKENIIDESGMPKERFSAEFPKEGPSILRIQQVVRGDSAAYFCASSPGTGGLNTEAFFGQGTRLTVV.

The rearrangement uses TRBV4-1 and TRBJ2-6; 10 bases line up with TRBD2. CDR3 size: 19 residues. V was clipped by 2 bases and J by 0 bases; unmatched bases: 7. Germline V gives CDR1 MGHRA, CDR2 YSYEKL. The CDR3 coding sequence is TGCGCCAGCAGCCAAACCCGGACTAGCGGCTTCTCTGGGGCCAACGTCCTGACTTTC. Translating it yields CASSQTRTSGFSGANVLTF.

This chain connects TRBV2 to TRBJ1-2; D gene uncertain. This CDR3 has 13 amino acids. Germline V lookup: CDR1 SNHLY, CDR2 FYNNEI. V shed 6 bases and J shed 4 bases, with 12 bases lying between them. The CDR3 DNA is TGTGCCAGCAGCCCCTCGGAAGCCTATGGCTACACCTTC. Encoded protein: CASSPSEAYGYTF.

This chain joins TRBV18 and TRBJ2-2, with TRBD1 matching 8 bases. The germline V gene has CDR1 KGHSH and CDR2 LQKENI. The J segment lost 2 bases and the V segment lost 5 bases, leaving 7 bases of the junction unmatched. This CDR3 comprises 16 residues. The CDR3 DNA reads TGTGCCAGCTCATCGAAAGACAGGGGAAACACCGGGGAGCTGTTTTTT. Translating it yields CASSSKDRGNTGELFF.

CDR3 sequence: CASSGDRGDTEAFF. CDR3 in DNA: TGTGCCAGCTCCGGGGACAGGGGTGACACTGAAGCTTTCTTT. The rearrangement joins TRBV18 to TRBJ1-1, with 10 bases fitting TRBD1. The CDR3 consists of 14 residues. V lost 6 bases and J lost 3; bases outside the gene matches: 4. The V gene's germline CDR1 is KGHSH and CDR2 LQKENI.

The genes are TRBV4-1 and TRBJ2-3, with D perhaps TRBD2 (6 bases). The ends were cut back, 0 bases at V and 6 bases at J, with 19 bases in the middle. CDR1 and CDR2 (germline): MGHRA, YSYEKL. The CDR3 loop spans 17 amino acids. The CDR3 protein is CASSQDPNRASADTQYF. The DNA for the CDR3 is TGCGCCAGCAGCCAAGATCCTAACCGGGCTAGCGCGGATACGCAGTATTTT.

V and J are TRBV15 and TRBJ2-7, with D uncertain. Germline CDR1 is LNHNV and CDR2 is YYDKDF (reference sequence). V was trimmed by 1 base and J by 6 bases, leaving 10 bases between them. This CDR3 is built from 13 residues. CDR3 sequence (DNA): TGTGCCACCAGCAGAGTAAAGGGAAGCGAGCAGTACTTC. Encoded protein: CATSRVKGSEQYF. The whole variable domain, filled in from reference TRBV15 and TRBJ2-7, reads DAMVIQNPRYQVTQFGKPVTLSCSQTLNHNVMYWYQQKSSQAPKLLFHYYDKDFNNEADTPDNFQSRRPNTSFCFLDIRSPGLGDTAMYLCATSRVKGSEQYFGPGTRLTVT.

The CDR3 here is CATGGGDRSPEQYF. The CDR3 region has the DNA TGTGCCACCGGCGGGGGGGACAGGTCCCCCGAGCAGTACTTC. V and J are TRBV10-3 and TRBJ2-7; maybe TRBD2 (9 bases). The germline CDR1 and CDR2 sequences are ENHRY and SYGVKD. The CDR3 contains 14 residues. V was pared by 10 bases and J by 6 bases, with 22 bases between.

The rearrangement joins TRBV19 to TRBJ1-5; D not certain. CDR3 length equals 16 residues. Germline CDR1 is LNHDA and CDR2 is SQIVND (reference sequence). V lost 5 bases and J lost 2, with 16 bases in between. The chain's CDR3 is CASSLTQIYGNQPQHF. The CDR3 DNA sequence: TGTGCCAGTAGTCTAACCCAAATCTATGGCAATCAGCCCCAGCATTTT.

The chain employs TRBV10-3 and TRBJ1-5; TRBD1 agrees at 10 bases. Germline V CDR1 and CDR2: ENHRY, SYGVKD. CDR3 length: 18 amino acids. Trimming cost V 6 bases and J 0 bases; bases outside gene matches: 11. CDR3 DNA: TGTGCCATCAGCGGACAGGGGGACGTAGGCGGTAGCAATCAGCCCCAGCATTTT. Translation: CAISGQGDVGGSNQPQHF.

The chain is built from TRBV7-2 and TRBJ2-7; D uncertain. The CDR3 totals 15 residues. V was trimmed by 1 base and J by 2 bases, leaving 12 bases between them. Germline CDR1 reads SGHTA; CDR2 reads FQGNSA. CDR3: CASSLGGFRTYEQYF. CDR3 DNA: TGTGCCAGCAGCTTAGGAGGCTTCAGAACCTACGAGCAGTACTTC.

This rearrangement joins TRBV9 to TRBJ1-3; D is uncertain. Germline V gene sequence: CDR1 SGDLS, CDR2 YYNGEE. CDR3 length: 14 residues. V was trimmed by 4 bases and J by 0 bases, leaving 8 bases between them. CDR3 coding DNA: TGTGCCAGCAGCCGACCCAGCTCTGGAAACACCATATATTTT. Translating gives CASSRPSSGNTIYF. Together with reference TRBV9 and TRBJ1-3, the CDR3 gives the full variable domain: DSGVTQTPKHLITATGQRVTLRCSPRSGDLSVYWYQQSLDQGLQFLIQYYNGEERAKGNILERFSAQQFPDLHSELNLSSLELGDSALYFCASSRPSSGNTIYFGEGSWLTVV.

This rearrangement joins TRBV5-4 to TRBJ2-5; TRBD1 matches at 9 bases. The CDR3 is 13 residues long. V was clipped by 4 bases and J by 7 bases; unmatched bases: 5. CDR1 and CDR2 (germline): SGHNT, YYREEE (reference sequence). The chain's CDR3 is CASSVRTGVTQYF. DNA of the CDR3: TGTGCCAGCAGCGTTCGGACAGGGGTGACCCAGTACTTC.

The chain combines TRBV5-1 with TRBJ2-7, with TRBD1 matching 9 bases. Germline V gene sequence: CDR1 SGHRS, CDR2 YFSETQ. The CDR3 runs to 15 residues. Trimming removed 1 base from V and 3 bases from J; junction bases left unmatched: 5. This CDR3 is CASSLTETGGYEQYF. DNA of the CDR3: TGCGCCAGCAGCTTGACCGAGACAGGGGGCTACGAGCAGTACTTC.

This chain links TRBV5-1 with TRBJ1-2; D is ambiguous. Germline values: CDR1 SGHRS, CDR2 YFSETQ. This CDR3 is built from 13 residues. V was clipped by 0 bases and J by 7 bases, with 10 bases between them. Here the CDR3 reads CASSLERETGYTF. CDR3 coding DNA: TGCGCCAGCAGCTTGGAAAGGGAAACTGGCTACACCTTC.

This chain uses TRBV10-3 with TRBJ2-1; D is unresolved. The CDR3 is 12 residues long. The V end lost 3 bases, the J end lost 7 bases, and 7 bases lay between the germline ends. CDR1 is ENHRY and CDR2 is SYGVKD in the germline V gene. As DNA, the CDR3 is TGTGCCATCAGTGAATCGAGGAATGAGCAGTTCTTC. Protein product: CAISESRNEQFF.

The chain joins TRBV10-3 to TRBJ1-1; D possibly corresponds to TRBD1 (5 bases). This CDR3 is built from 15 residues. The ends were cut back, 2 bases at V and 0 bases at J, with 10 bases in the middle. Germline CDR1 and CDR2: ENHRY and SYGVKD. CDR3: CAISEEPGLNTEAFF. The DNA of the CDR3 is TGTGCCATCAGTGAGGAGCCAGGGCTGAACACTGAAGCTTTCTTT.